Described below is a single T cell receptor beta chain sequence and its context. These data originate in a study of cytomegalovirus exposure and HLA in healthy donors. Unmatched junction bases numbered 10, after V lost 5 bases and J lost 6 bases. Looked up from germline, CDR1 is GTSNPN and CDR2 is SVGIG (reference sequence). The CDR3 sequence is 15 residues long. The method was immunoSEQ multiplex PCR; TCRdb's version includes in-frame clones alone and lacks a portion of them. The repertoire holds 150,000 to 200,000 clones, with 85% as singletons. Sample: PBMCs. The TCR was taken from a man aged 18 to 30 in good health and CMV-seropositive. The V and J genes are TRBV30 and TRBJ1-3; TRBD1 matches at 10 bases. The CDR3 here is CAWALGQGRTNTIYF. CDR3 DNA sequence: TGTGCCTGGGCCTTGGGACAGGGGCGTACAAACACCATATATTTT. Drawing the rest from reference TRBV30 and TRBJ1-3, the complete variable domain is SQTIHQWPATLVQPVGSPLSLECTVEGTSNPNLYWYRQAAGRGLQLLFYSVGIGQISSEVPQNLSASRPQDRQFILSSKKLLLSDSGFYLCAWALGQGRTNTIYFGEGSWLTVV.